This passage covers 17 T cell receptor beta chains from one sample sequenced in a study of response to subunit inactivated influenza vaccine. In TCRdb, the RT-PCR reads were re-called with MiXCR into one record per CDR3 protein. The data contain 170,000 or so distinct CDR3 sequences, about 10% of them singletons. Sequencing used CD8+ T cells sorted from PBMCs, obtained around 2 years after vaccination. These receptors were obtained from a man aged 50-75 years who received an inactivated influenza vaccine.

This CDR3 is CASSRIVVGDTQYF. The CDR3 bases are TGCGCCAGCAGCCGGATCGTGGTGGGAGATACGCAGTATTTT. The genes are TRBV5-1 and TRBJ2-3; the D is unclear. Trimming removed 4 bases from V and 5 bases from J, with 14 bases in between. Germline loops: CDR1 SGHRS, CDR2 YFSETQ. This CDR3 spans 14 amino acids.

J is TRBJ2-5 and V is TRBV6-5; the D gene could be TRBD1 or TRBD2 (5 bases each). The V end was cut by 2 bases, the J end by 1 base, with 11 bases between. Germline V CDR1 and CDR2: MNHEY, SVGAGI. The CDR3 is made up of 15 amino acids. The CDR3 sequence is CASSYEGSVQETQYF. For the CDR3, the DNA is TGTGCCAGCAGTTACGAGGGGAGTGTCCAAGAGACCCAGTACTTC.

This rearrangement joins TRBV6-6 to TRBJ2-1; D remains ambiguous. Looked up from germline, CDR1 is MNHNY and CDR2 is SVGAGI (reference sequence). The V gene lost 0 bases and the J gene lost 5 bases, with 11 bases spanning the gap. The CDR3 sequence is 15 residues long. The CDR3 loop is CASSYSPPGNNEQFF. CDR3 nucleotides: TGTGCCAGCAGTTACTCGCCCCCAGGTAACAATGAGCAGTTCTTC.

The J gene is TRBJ2-1, the V gene TRBV20-1, with 7 nucleotides matching TRBD2. V was pared by 5 bases and J by 3 bases, with 7 bases of the junction left unmatched. This CDR3 is 14 amino acids long. Germline CDR1 DFQATT, CDR2 SNEGSKA (reference sequence). In DNA, the CDR3 is TGCAGTGCTCGGTCGGAGCGGGACTACAATGAGCAGTTCTTC. This translates into CSARSERDYNEQFF.

This clonotype was counted ten times or more. The chain carries TRBV20-1 and TRBJ2-1; 7 nucleotides line up with TRBD1. The V gene's germline CDR1 is DFQATT and CDR2 SNEGSKA (reference sequence). Germline trimming cut 2 bases from V and 4 bases from J; bases unmatched to any gene: 11. The CDR3 spans 16 residues. CDR3 in DNA: TGCAGTGCTAGACAAATTCGACAGGGAGATTACAATGAGCAGTTCTTC. Amino acid sequence: CSARQIRQGDYNEQFF.

This clonotype was detected only a few times. This chain joins TRBV6-4 and TRBJ2-5; 10 nucleotides align to TRBD1. CDR3 length equals 15 residues. Per the germline V gene, CDR1 is MRHNA and CDR2 is SNTAGT. Trimming removed 8 bases from V and 4 bases from J; junction bases left unmatched: 10. CDR3 coding DNA: TGTGCCAGCCACAGGAAAGGGACAGGGGTAGAGACCCAGTACTTC. Translating gives CASHRKGTGVETQYF.

This clonotype has just a few counts. The chain employs TRBV5-1 and TRBJ2-7, with 9 bases identical to TRBD2. The CDR3 contains 15 residues. CDR1 and CDR2 from the germline V gene are SGHRS and YFSETQ. The trim removed 5 bases at V and 3 bases at J, leaving 9 bases unmatched. The CDR3 DNA sequence: TGCGCCAGCAGGTGGTTGCGGGAGGGCCACTACGAGCAGTACTTC. It translates to CASRWLREGHYEQYF.

This clonotype turned up a few times. This sequence joins TRBV12-3 or TRBV12-4 and TRBJ2-2; 8 nucleotides agree with TRBD2. Trimming took 1 base from V and 0 from J; bases not matched to a gene: 1. CDR3 length: 16 amino acids. The CDR3 DNA follows: TGTGCCAGCAGTTTAGGACTAGCGCCGAACACCGGGGAGCTGTTTTTT. This gives the protein CASSLGLAPNTGELFF.

This clonotype was seen only a few times. The chain combines TRBV10-3 with TRBJ2-3; the D gene is possibly TRBD1 (5 bases). The CDR3 sequence is 14 residues long. V lost 5 bases to trimming and J lost 1 base, with 10 bases between them. Germline V gene lookup returns CDR1 ENHRY and CDR2 SYGVKD. CDR3 region: CAISTGEGTDTQYF. For the CDR3, the DNA is TGTGCCATCAGTACAGGAGAGGGCACAGATACGCAGTATTTT.

The CDR3 DNA follows: TGTGCCAGCAGCGTAGGGACAGGGGGCCAGTACGAGCAGTACTTC. It translates to CASSVGTGGQYEQYF. The J gene is TRBJ2-7, the V gene TRBV9, with TRBD1 matching 11 bases. Looked up from germline, CDR1 is SGDLS and CDR2 is YYNGEE. Losses at the gene ends were 0 bases for V and 4 bases for J; bases not matched to a gene: 3. The CDR3 loop spans 15 amino acids. Looking up the rest from reference TRBV9 and TRBJ2-7 gives the full variable domain: DSGVTQTPKHLITATGQRVTLRCSPRSGDLSVYWYQQSLDQGLQFLIQYYNGEERAKGNILERFSAQQFPDLHSELNLSSLELGDSALYFCASSVGTGGQYEQYFGPGTRLTVT.

This sequence joins TRBV12-3 or TRBV12-4 and TRBJ2-7; D unclear. The V end was cut by 4 bases, the J end by 1 base, with 26 bases between. This CDR3 spans 19 amino acids. The CDR3 sequence: CASSSALGSTSRMSYEQYF. As DNA, the CDR3 is TGTGCCAGCAGTTCCGCCTTGGGTTCCACCTCAAGGATGTCCTACGAGCAGTACTTC.

This clonotype has ten or more counts. The rearrangement links TRBV15 to TRBJ2-3, with TRBD2 matching 11 bases. This CDR3 comprises 19 residues. Trimming removed 9 bases from V and 0 bases from J; junction bases left unmatched: 17. CDR1 and CDR2 (germline): LNHNV, YYDKDF (reference sequence). CDR3 in amino acids: CATKPGLAVSGGSTDTQYF. The CDR3 nucleotides are TGTGCCACTAAACCGGGACTAGCGGTCAGCGGGGGGAGCACAGATACGCAGTATTTT.

The chain has TRBV7-9 and TRBJ2-1, with TRBD2 matching 13 bases. This CDR3 region has 16 residues. V lost 2 bases and J lost 5; bases outside the gene matches: 3. Germline CDR1 is SEHNR and CDR2 is FQNEAQ (reference sequence). The CDR3 reads CASSLSGLAGNNEQFF. The CDR3 bases are TGTGCCAGCAGCTTATCGGGACTAGCGGGAAACAATGAGCAGTTCTTC. The full variable domain, completed using reference TRBV7-9 and TRBJ2-1, is DTGVSQNPRHKITKRGQNVTFRCDPISEHNRLYWYRQTLGQGPEFLTYFQNEAQLEKSRLLSDRFSAERPKGSFSTLEIQRTEQGDSAMYLCASSLSGLAGNNEQFFGPGTRLTVL.

There are many counts of this clonotype. This chain connects TRBV7-6 to TRBJ2-3; the D call may be TRBD1 or TRBD2 (5 bases each). CDR3 length: 18 residues. V dropped 7 bases and J dropped 0 bases, with 23 bases sitting between them. The germline V gene encodes CDR1 SGHVS and CDR2 FNYEAQ. This CDR3 is CASTKEPGPQTSTDTQYF. The CDR3 coding sequence is TGTGCCAGCACCAAAGAACCGGGACCTCAGACTAGCACAGATACGCAGTATTTT.

This clonotype has more than one count but fewer than ten. The V call is TRBV6-1, the J call TRBJ2-1, with D tentatively TRBD1 or TRBD2 (5 bases each). The CDR3 has 15 amino acids. Germline V gene sequence: CDR1 MNHNS, CDR2 SASEGT. V lost 7 bases and J lost 5, with 18 bases in between. The CDR3 region is CASTRGPDGNNEQFF. The CDR3 DNA reads as TGTGCCAGCACCCGGGGACCGGATGGGAACAATGAGCAGTTCTTC.

The chain employs TRBV20-1 and TRBJ2-1; possible D gene TRBD1, 5 bases. Trimming cost V 6 bases and J 3 bases, with 12 bases left between them. CDR1 and CDR2 from the germline V gene are DFQATT and SNEGSKA (reference sequence). The CDR3 covers 13 residues. The CDR3, as DNA: TGCAGTGCAAAAATAGGACACTACAATGAGCAGTTCTTC. Translation: CSAKIGHYNEQFF.

The chain is built from TRBV6-2 or TRBV6-3 and TRBJ1-5; D ambiguous. This CDR3 is built from 16 residues. Germline-derived CDR1 and CDR2 are MNHEY and SVGEGT. The V gene lost 3 bases and the J gene lost 2 bases, with 14 bases spanning the gap. The CDR3 region has the DNA TGTGCCAGCAGTTATCTATCAGTTAGGGGCAATCAGCCCCAGCATTTT. Its translation: CASSYLSVRGNQPQHF.